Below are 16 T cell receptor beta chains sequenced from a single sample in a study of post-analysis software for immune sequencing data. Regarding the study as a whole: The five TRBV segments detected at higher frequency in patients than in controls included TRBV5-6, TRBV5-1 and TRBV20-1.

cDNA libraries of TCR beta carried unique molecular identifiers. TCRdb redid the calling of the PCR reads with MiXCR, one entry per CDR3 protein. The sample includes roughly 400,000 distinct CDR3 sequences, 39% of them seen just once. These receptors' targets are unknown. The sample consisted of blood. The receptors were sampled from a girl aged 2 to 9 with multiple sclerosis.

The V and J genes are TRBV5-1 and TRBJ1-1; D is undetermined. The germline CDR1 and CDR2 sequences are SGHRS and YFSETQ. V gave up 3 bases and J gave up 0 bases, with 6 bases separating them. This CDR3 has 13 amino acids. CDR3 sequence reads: CASSSEMNTEAFF. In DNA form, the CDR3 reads TGCGCCAGCAGCTCGGAAATGAACACTGAAGCTTTCTTT.

This chain's CDR3 is CSASLGAGDTGELFF. The DNA of the CDR3 is TGCAGCGCGTCCCTGGGGGCGGGAGACACCGGGGAGCTGTTTTTT. The chain uses TRBV29-1 and TRBJ2-2, with a possible D match to TRBD2 (7 bases). The CDR3 has 15 amino acids. V was cut by 7 bases and J by 3 bases, with 18 bases left in between. Germline V gene sequence: CDR1 SQVTM, CDR2 ANQGSEA.

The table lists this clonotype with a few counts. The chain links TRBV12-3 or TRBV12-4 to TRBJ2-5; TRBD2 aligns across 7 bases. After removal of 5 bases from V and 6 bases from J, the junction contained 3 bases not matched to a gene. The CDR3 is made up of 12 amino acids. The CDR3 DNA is TGTGCCAGCAGTACTAGCGCCCAGACCCAGTACTTC. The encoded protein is CASSTSAQTQYF.

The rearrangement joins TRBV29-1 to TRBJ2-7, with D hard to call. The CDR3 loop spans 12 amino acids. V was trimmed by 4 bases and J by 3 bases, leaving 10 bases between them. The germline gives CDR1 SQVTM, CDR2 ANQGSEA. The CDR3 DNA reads TGCAGCGTTGCCCAGAGTGGCTACGAGCAGTACTTC. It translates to CSVAQSGYEQYF.

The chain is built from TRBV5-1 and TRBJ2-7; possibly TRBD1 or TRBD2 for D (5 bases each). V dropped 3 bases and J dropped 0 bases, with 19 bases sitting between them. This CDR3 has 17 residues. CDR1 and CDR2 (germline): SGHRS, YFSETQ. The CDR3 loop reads CASSWGGPADTSYEQYF. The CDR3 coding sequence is TGCGCCAGCAGCTGGGGCGGGCCAGCGGACACCTCCTACGAGCAGTACTTC.

This CDR3 reads CASSLAGTGYEKLFF. CDR3 coding DNA: TGCGCCAGCAGCTTGGCGGGGACAGGGTATGAAAAACTGTTTTTT. V is TRBV5-1 and J is TRBJ1-4; the match to TRBD1 covers 9 bases. This CDR3 is 15 amino acids long. Trimming removed 0 bases from V and 6 bases from J; junction bases left unmatched: 3. Germline V lookup: CDR1 SGHRS, CDR2 YFSETQ.

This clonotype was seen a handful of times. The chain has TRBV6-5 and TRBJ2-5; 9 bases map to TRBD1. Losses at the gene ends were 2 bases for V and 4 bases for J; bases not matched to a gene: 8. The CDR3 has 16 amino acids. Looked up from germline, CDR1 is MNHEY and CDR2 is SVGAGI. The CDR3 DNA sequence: TGTGCCAGCAGTTACCGAGGACAGGGGCTCCCAGAGACCCAGTACTTC. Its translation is CASSYRGQGLPETQYF.

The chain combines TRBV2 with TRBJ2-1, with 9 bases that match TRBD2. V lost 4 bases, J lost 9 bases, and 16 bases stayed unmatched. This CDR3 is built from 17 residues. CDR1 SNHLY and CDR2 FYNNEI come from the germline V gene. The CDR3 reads CASSAAGSLAGRGEQFF. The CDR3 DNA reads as TGTGCCAGCAGTGCTGCCGGCTCACTAGCGGGTAGGGGTGAGCAGTTCTTC.

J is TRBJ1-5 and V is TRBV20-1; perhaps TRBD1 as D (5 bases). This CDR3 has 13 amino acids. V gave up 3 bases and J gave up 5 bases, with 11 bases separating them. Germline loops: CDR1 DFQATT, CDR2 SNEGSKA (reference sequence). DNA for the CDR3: TGCAGTGCTAGCGACAGTGGCTATCAGCCCCAGCATTTT. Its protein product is CSASDSGYQPQHF.

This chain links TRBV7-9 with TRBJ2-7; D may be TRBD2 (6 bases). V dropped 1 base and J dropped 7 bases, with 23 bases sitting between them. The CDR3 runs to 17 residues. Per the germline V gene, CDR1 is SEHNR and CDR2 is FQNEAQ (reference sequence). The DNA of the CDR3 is TGTGCCAGCAGCTTAGTTCGGCTAGTGGAGGGATACAATGAGCAGTACTTC. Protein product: CASSLVRLVEGYNEQYF.

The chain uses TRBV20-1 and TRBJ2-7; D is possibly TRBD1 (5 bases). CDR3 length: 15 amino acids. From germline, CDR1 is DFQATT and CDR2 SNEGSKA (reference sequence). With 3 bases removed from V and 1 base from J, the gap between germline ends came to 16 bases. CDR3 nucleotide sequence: TGCAGTGCTAGCAGACGGCAGGGTCTATCCTACGAGCAGTACTTC. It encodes CSASRRQGLSYEQYF.

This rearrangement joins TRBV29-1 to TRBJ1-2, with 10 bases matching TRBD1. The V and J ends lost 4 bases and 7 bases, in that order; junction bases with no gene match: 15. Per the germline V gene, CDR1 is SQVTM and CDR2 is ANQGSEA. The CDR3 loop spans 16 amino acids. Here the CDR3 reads CSVGDRGQNRRGGYTF. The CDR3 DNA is TGCAGCGTTGGTGACAGGGGGCAGAATAGAAGAGGTGGCTACACCTTC.

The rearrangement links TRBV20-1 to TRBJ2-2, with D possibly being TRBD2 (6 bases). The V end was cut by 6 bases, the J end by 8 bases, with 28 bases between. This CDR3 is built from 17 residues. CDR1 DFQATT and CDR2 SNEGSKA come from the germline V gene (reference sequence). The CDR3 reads CSASDPGLQPPGGELFF. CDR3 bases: TGCAGTGCCTCCGACCCGGGACTCCAACCACCTGGGGGGGAGCTGTTTTTT.

CDR3: CASRSDLLNYGYTF. CDR3 bases: TGTGCCAGTAGGTCGGACCTCCTTAACTATGGCTACACCTTC. The gene calls are TRBV19 and TRBJ1-2; D not certain. Trimming removed 6 bases at V and 1 base at J, with 12 bases between. The CDR3 is 14 residues long. Germline V CDR1 and CDR2: LNHDA, SQIVND (reference sequence).

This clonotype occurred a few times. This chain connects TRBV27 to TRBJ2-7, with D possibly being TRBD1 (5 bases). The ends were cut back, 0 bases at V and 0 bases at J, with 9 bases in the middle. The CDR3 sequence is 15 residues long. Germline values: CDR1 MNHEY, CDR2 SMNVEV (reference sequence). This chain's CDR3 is CASSLSYRTSYEQYF. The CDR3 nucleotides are TGTGCCAGCAGTTTATCGTACAGGACCTCCTACGAGCAGTACTTC.

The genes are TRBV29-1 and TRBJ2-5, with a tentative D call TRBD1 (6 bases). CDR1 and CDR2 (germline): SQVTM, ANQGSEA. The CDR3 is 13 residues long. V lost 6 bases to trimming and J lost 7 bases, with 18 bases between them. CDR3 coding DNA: TGCAGCGTCCACCTTATGGGGGCTGGGACCCAGTACTTC. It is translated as CSVHLMGAGTQYF.